This T cell receptor (beta chain) came from a study of blood T cell repertoires in COVID-19 (dated by TCRdb to about 2020). Study-level background: Collaborator samples came from the United States, Italy and Spain and covered acute and convalescent phases of COVID-19. Sample metadata almost always included a de-identified subject ID, COVID-19 status, age in years and sex. The prospective study material was composed of cDNA or gDNA derived from T cells, B-cell-depleted T cells, or PBMCs. The samples were drawn from the first 160 participants of the ongoing ImmuneRACE study and from 1,254 subjects provided by 6 global collaborators. Where available, HLA class I and class II types were taken from metadata supplied by the sample provider and were not determined by assay-based typing. A freely available public database, intended as a resource for researchers studying the immune response to SARS-CoV-2, is where the repertoires were released. Subjects who had been exposed to COVID-19, were actively infected with it, or had recovered from it provided the deeply sampled blood TCRbeta repertoires that made up the dataset.

TCRbeta CDR3 regions were amplified from genomic DNA using the immunoSEQ Assay, a bias-controlled multiplex PCR. Per the authors' processing: Nucleated cell counts per sample were estimated from amplification of reference gene primers within the assay. Sequence reads were collapsed and filtered to measure the absolute abundance of every unique TCRbeta CDR3 rearrangement. Productive Simpson clonality was computed per sample as the square root of Simpson's diversity index over productive rearrangements. The table comes from immuneACCESS by way of TCRdb, which keeps in-frame sequences with V and J called. Part of the clones is missing from these tables; in studies checked, under half for an unresolved V gene and the rest for unknown reasons. Clonal size and the V and J genes are those of that table, whereas D and trimming came from the DNA. The sample records approximately 400,000 clones, about nine tenths of which are singletons. The ten most abundant clones make up around 0.86% of the sample.

In the prospective study, participants were about 18 to 90 years old, resided in approximately 22 geographic areas of the United States, and were enrolled through a virtual design. In the prospective study, cohorts were assigned on the basis of participant-reported clinical history obtained from a screening survey and a study questionnaire. Exposed participants had been in contact with someone with a PCR-confirmed or clinician-diagnosed COVID-19 case within 2 weeks of study entry. Mobile phlebotomists in the prospective study collected whole blood, serum and a nasopharyngeal or oropharyngeal swab from every participant. Participants in the prospective study had the option to provide additional blood draws and questionnaires over an approximately two-month period. Before DNA extraction, prospective study blood samples were shipped either frozen or at room temperature. Summary of the overall study and its limitations: The quantity of clinical and demographic metadata differed by source and by participant and was supplied without curation.

On this clone: Its specific antigen is unknown. No base-level quality is on record; no much larger clone is a single base apart.

The germline V and J ends show losses of 0 bases and 3 bases respectively, and no gene match explains 4 bases of the junction. From the cysteine through the phenylalanine, the CDR3 covers 15 amino acids. Left in the record is the CDR3 DNA by itself, 45 bases read in frame from the first base. For CDR1 and CDR2, the germline V gene lists SGHRS and YFSETQ. The sequenced material came from PBMCs or T cells enriched from blood (not recorded which). This clonotype was sampled from a woman aged 40 to 49 who had been exposed to COVID-19. This sequence uses TRBV5-1 and TRBJ2-3; TRBD2 matches 7 bases in the middle. The DNA sequence is TGCGCCAGCAGCTTGGGACTAGCACAGACAGATACGCAGTATTTT. Its coded protein is CASSLGLAQTDTQYF.